This T cell receptor beta chain was sequenced in a study of cytomegalovirus exposure and HLA in healthy donors. Notes on the study in general: Among TCR beta chains, those listed as cytomegalovirus-associated numbered over 150. In a later analysis, at a false discovery rate of 0.05, 16,951 TCR beta sequences were associated with HLA alleles. Researchers reported from a later analysis that most CMV-associated TCR beta chains appeared HLA-restricted.

13 Jbeta primers and 60 Vbeta primers were used for the PCR. The method was immunoSEQ multiplex PCR; TCRdb's version includes in-frame clones alone and lacks a portion of them. The sample carries 150,000 or so clones, around 80% recorded once. As to this clone: What it binds is unknown.

Trimming took 5 bases from V and 4 from J, leaving 9 bases between them. Germline CDR1 and CDR2: LNHNV and YYDKDF (reference sequence). The CDR3 has 13 residues. V usage is TRBV15 and J usage is TRBJ1-3; a weak D match, TRBD1 (5 bases). The material sequenced was PBMCs. This receptor was obtained from a middle-aged woman in good health and CMV-seronegative. CDR3 DNA sequence: TGTGCCACCAGCCGCAACAGGGGAAACACCATATATTTT. Its protein product is CATSRNRGNTIYF.